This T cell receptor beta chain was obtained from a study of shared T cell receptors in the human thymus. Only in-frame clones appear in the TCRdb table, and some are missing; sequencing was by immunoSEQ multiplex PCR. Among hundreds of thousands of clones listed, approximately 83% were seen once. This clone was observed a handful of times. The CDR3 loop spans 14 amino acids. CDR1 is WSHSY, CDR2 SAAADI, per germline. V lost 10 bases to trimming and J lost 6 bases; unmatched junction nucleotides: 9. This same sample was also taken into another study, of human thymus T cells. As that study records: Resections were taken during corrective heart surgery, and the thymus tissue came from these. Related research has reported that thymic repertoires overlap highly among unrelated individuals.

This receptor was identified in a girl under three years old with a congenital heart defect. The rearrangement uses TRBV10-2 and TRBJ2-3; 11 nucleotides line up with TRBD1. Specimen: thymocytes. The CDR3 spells CAIRGQGGDDTQYF. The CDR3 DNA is TGCGCCATTCGGGGACAGGGGGGAGACGATACGCAGTATTTT.